Presented here are 27 T cell receptor beta chains from one specimen sequenced in a study of T cell responses to AZD1222 COVID-19 vaccine (dated by TCRdb to the early 2020s). The time point label here, explained by the study, means: baseline before first vaccination. Receptor libraries were prepared by the immunoSEQ multiplex PCR assay. TCRdb took this table from immuneACCESS and kept in-frame rearrangements with V and J called. Such tables lack part of the clones; where checked against another copy, unresolved V genes explain under half of the gap, and the rest is unexplained. The sample table records 140,000 to 150,000 clones; 85% to 95% of these occur just once. In total, the top ten clones hold 1.5% to 2% of the sample. Sequenced material: peripheral blood, taken on day 0 of AZD1222 vaccination. The receptor source for this set is an adult in good health.

The chain recombines TRBV6-5 with TRBJ2-7, with 9 bases aligning to TRBD2. The CDR3 covers 15 residues. Germline lookup yields CDR1 MNHEY and CDR2 SVGAGI. V lost 7 bases, J lost 4 bases, and 11 bases stayed unmatched. The CDR3 bases are TGTGCCAGCACCCGGCTGACTAGCGGAATTTACGAGCAGTACTTC. Protein product: CASTRLTSGIYEQYF.

J is TRBJ2-3 and V is TRBV12-5; 7 positions agree with TRBD2. The junction had 11 bases not matched to a gene; V was cut back by 4 bases and J by 1 base. The CDR3 covers 17 residues. Germline assignment: CDR1 LGHNT and CDR2 FRNRAP. The CDR3 region has the DNA TGTGCTAGTGGTTCCCGGGGAGCGGGAACTGGCACAGATACGCAGTATTTT. It is translated as CASGSRGAGTGTDTQYF.

For this clone: Other nucleotide sequences from this sample produce the same CDR3. CDR3 in amino acids: CASSYSQLNTEAFF. CDR3 DNA: TGTGCCAGCAGTTACAGTCAGTTGAACACTGAAGCTTTCTTT. The chain combines TRBV6-5 with TRBJ1-1; D remains unclear. The CDR3 consists of 14 residues. Germline CDR1 reads MNHEY; CDR2 reads SVGAGI. V dropped 2 bases and J dropped 0 bases, with 7 bases sitting between them.

In regard to this clone: Other nucleotide sequences in the sample specify the same CDR3. This chain uses TRBV20-1 with TRBJ2-5; a possible D gene is TRBD1 (5 bases). V was shortened by 6 bases and J by 4 bases, with 6 bases between the two germline ends. Germline V lookup: CDR1 DFQATT, CDR2 SNEGSKA (reference sequence). The CDR3 consists of 10 residues. CDR3 sequence: CSADRETQYF. DNA of the CDR3: TGCAGTGCAGACAGAGAGACCCAGTACTTC.

The CDR3 reads CATSSVGGADTQYF. The CDR3 DNA follows: TGTGCCACCAGCAGCGTCGGGGGGGCCGATACGCAGTATTTT. The chain uses TRBV15 and TRBJ2-3; 8 bases map to TRBD2. With 3 bases clipped from V and 6 bases from J, the junction kept 5 bases outside the gene matches. Germline CDR1 is LNHNV and CDR2 is YYDKDF (reference sequence). The CDR3 consists of 14 residues.

The chain uses TRBV5-4 and TRBJ2-1; possibly TRBD1 or TRBD2 for D (5 bases each). The CDR3 runs to 14 residues. V shed 0 bases and J shed 1 base, with 5 bases lying between them. Germline CDR1 is SGHNT and CDR2 is YYREEE (reference sequence). This CDR3 is CASSLGGSYNEQFF. The CDR3 nucleotides read TGTGCCAGCAGCTTGGGGGGGTCCTACAATGAGCAGTTCTTC.

The V call is TRBV18, the J call TRBJ1-2; D possibly corresponds to TRBD1 (5 bases). The CDR3 consists of 14 residues. V lost 2 bases, J lost 4 bases, and 11 bases lay in between. Germline CDR1 is KGHSH and CDR2 is LQKENI. CDR3 protein: CASSPGAAPYGYTF. The CDR3 nucleotides are TGTGCCAGCTCACCAGGGGCGGCCCCCTATGGCTACACCTTC.

DNA for the CDR3: TGTGCCAGCAGCTGGGGACAGTCTTTCGAGAGCAATCAGCCCCAGCATTTT. It specifies CASSWGQSFESNQPQHF. The rearrangement links TRBV5-5 to TRBJ1-5, with 7 bases matching TRBD1. Germline CDR1 and CDR2: SGHKS and YYEKEE (reference sequence). This CDR3 spans 17 amino acids. Trimming at V came to 3 bases and at J to 1 base, leaving 10 bases not matched to a gene.

This sequence joins TRBV18 and TRBJ2-5, with 10 bases identical to TRBD1. CDR1 and CDR2 (germline): KGHSH, LQKENI. This CDR3 contains 15 residues. The J segment lost 7 bases and the V segment lost 3 bases, leaving 8 bases of the junction unmatched. The CDR3 DNA follows: TGTGCCAGCTCACCTCCCCCAGGGGACAGGGGGACCCAGTACTTC. Protein sequence: CASSPPPGDRGTQYF.

This chain joins TRBV3-1 (or the pseudogene TRBV3-2) and TRBJ2-2; D unclear. Trimming removed 1 base from V and 2 bases from J, with 5 bases in between. From germline, CDR1 is LGHDT and CDR2 YNNKEL (reference sequence). The CDR3 consists of 14 residues. The CDR3 DNA follows: TGTGCCAGCAGCCAAGCGTTTAACACCGGGGAGCTGTTTTTT. Translated: CASSQAFNTGELFF.

The rearrangement links TRBV5-1 to TRBJ1-1, with TRBD1 as a possible D gene (6 bases). This CDR3 region has 15 residues. Deletions cut 4 bases from V and 4 bases from J, with 17 bases between. The germline V gene has CDR1 SGHRS and CDR2 YFSETQ. CDR3 in DNA: TGCGCCAGCAGCCCCTGGGGGGGCGCGTCCACTGAAGCTTTCTTT. This gives the protein CASSPWGGASTEAFF.

The chain combines TRBV12-3 or TRBV12-4 with TRBJ1-2, with D unclear. The CDR3 is 12 residues long. Trimming left V 6 bases short and J 4 bases short, with 9 bases between. As DNA, the CDR3 is TGTGCCAGCAGCGTCGGAGGCTATGGCTACACCTTC. Amino acids: CASSVGGYGYTF.

The V and J genes are TRBV19 and TRBJ1-1; D is possibly TRBD1 (6 bases). The V gene lost 4 bases and the J gene lost 1 base, with 13 bases spanning the gap. Germline V lookup: CDR1 LNHDA, CDR2 SQIVND (reference sequence). This CDR3 has 15 residues. The CDR3 sequence: CASSTPGQPNTEAFF. The CDR3, as DNA: TGTGCCAGTAGTACTCCCGGACAGCCGAACACTGAAGCTTTCTTT.

The V call is TRBV3-1 (or the pseudogene TRBV3-2), the J call TRBJ2-6; unclear D gene. The CDR3 contains 10 residues. CDR1 LGHDT and CDR2 YNNKEL come from the germline V gene (reference sequence). V dropped 8 bases and J dropped 11 bases, with 7 bases sitting between them. The CDR3 sequence: CASGVDVLTF. The CDR3 DNA reads as TGTGCCAGCGGGGTTGACGTCCTGACTTTC.

This rearrangement joins TRBV18 to TRBJ2-1, with 10 bases that match TRBD1. The ends lost 0 bases at V and 11 bases at J; junction bases unmatched: 7. CDR3 size: 15 residues. CDR1 KGHSH and CDR2 LQKENI come from the germline V gene. The CDR3 here is CASSPPGTGVKKQFF. In DNA, the CDR3 is TGTGCCAGCTCACCACCGGGGACAGGGGTTAAAAAGCAGTTCTTC.

The chain is built from TRBV14 and TRBJ2-5; 9 positions match TRBD1. Germline CDR1 SGHDN, CDR2 FVKESK. The CDR3 spans 15 residues. Trimming removed 1 base from V and 4 bases from J; junction bases left unmatched: 4. The CDR3 region is CASSQGRGQGETQYF. The CDR3, as DNA: TGTGCCAGCAGCCAAGGGCGGGGACAGGGAGAGACCCAGTACTTC.

The chain recombines TRBV13 with TRBJ2-7; no firm D call. V was shortened by 3 bases and J by 0 bases, with 12 bases between the two germline ends. The CDR3 is made up of 15 amino acids. Germline V lookup: CDR1 PRHDT, CDR2 FYEKMQ (reference sequence). In nucleotides, the CDR3 is TGTGCCAGCAGCTTTGGTTTAGGGCCCTCCTACGAGCAGTACTTC. It yields the protein CASSFGLGPSYEQYF.

This chain uses TRBV4-2 with TRBJ2-3, with TRBD2 matching 9 bases. Losses at the gene ends were 1 base for V and 2 bases for J; bases not matched to a gene: 10. The CDR3 runs 18 residues. Looked up from germline, CDR1 is LGHNA and CDR2 is YNFKEQ. CDR3 DNA sequence: TGTGCCAGCAGCCAAGGGAGCGGGGGGCCGGTTTTCACAGATACGCAGTATTTT. It codes for CASSQGSGGPVFTDTQYF.

The chain recombines TRBV18 with TRBJ1-6; no firm D call. The ends were cut back, 3 bases at V and 9 bases at J, with 15 bases in the middle. CDR1 KGHSH and CDR2 LQKENI come from the germline V gene. The CDR3 covers 15 residues. The CDR3 loop reads CASSPGAGGLSPLHF. The CDR3 nucleotides are TGTGCCAGCTCACCCGGTGCAGGAGGACTTTCACCCCTCCACTTT.

This chain connects TRBV15 to TRBJ1-1; maybe TRBD1 (6 bases). Deletions cut 1 base from V and 1 base from J, with 10 bases between. Germline V gene data show CDR1 as LNHNV and CDR2 as YYDKDF (reference sequence). The CDR3 is made up of 15 amino acids. The CDR3 DNA reads as TGTGCCACCAGCAGAGGGGCAGGGGCGAACACTGAAGCTTTCTTT. Amino acids: CATSRGAGANTEAFF.

The V and J genes are TRBV5-4 and TRBJ1-2; D is perhaps TRBD1 (5 bases). Germline-derived CDR1 and CDR2 are SGHNT and YYREEE (reference sequence). Trimming pared 7 bases from V and 2 bases from J, leaving 18 bases between. The CDR3 spans 15 residues. CDR3 in amino acids: CASGVPTDLNYGYTF. The CDR3 region has the DNA TGTGCCAGCGGTGTACCGACAGACTTAAACTATGGCTACACCTTC. Looking up the rest from reference TRBV5-4 and TRBJ1-2 gives the full variable domain: ETGVTQSPTHLIKTRGQQVTLRCSSQSGHNTVSWYQQALGQGPQFIFQYYREEENGRGNFPPRFSGLQFPNYSSELNVNALELDDSALYLCASGVPTDLNYGYTFGSGTRLTVV.

This rearrangement joins TRBV21-1 to TRBJ1-1. TRBV21-1 is marked as a pseudogene. This CDR3 is 14 amino acids long. The CDR3 coding sequence is TGTGCCAGCAGCAAGAGGGGGGGCAACACTGAAGCTTTCTTT. Its translation is CASSKRGGNTEAFF.

CDR3 amino acids: CASYRQLRSGNTIYF. The CDR3 DNA sequence: TGTGCCAGCTACCGACAGCTCAGGTCTGGAAACACCATATATTTT. The chain uses TRBV18 and TRBJ1-3; TRBD1 is a possible D gene (5 bases). V shed 7 bases and J shed 1 base, with 14 bases lying between them. This CDR3 is 15 amino acids long. Germline V gene sequence: CDR1 KGHSH, CDR2 LQKENI.

The chain couples TRBV25-1 to TRBJ1-1; D gene unclear. There are 14 residues in the CDR3. Germline assignment: CDR1 MGHDK and CDR2 SYGVNS. V was clipped by 5 bases and J by 1 base, with 11 bases between them. The CDR3 DNA reads as TGTGCCAGCAGTCCCCCCGGCGGGAACACTGAAGCTTTCTTT. It translates to CASSPPGGNTEAFF.

The chain has TRBV2 and TRBJ1-5; possibly TRBD1 for D (5 bases). Looked up from germline, CDR1 is SNHLY and CDR2 is FYNNEI. V gave up 6 bases and J gave up 0 bases, with 12 bases separating them. The CDR3 is 15 residues long. CDR3 sequence: CASRGGLNSNQPQHF. The CDR3 bases are TGTGCCAGCAGGGGGGGACTGAATAGCAATCAGCCCCAGCATTTT.

The V and J genes are TRBV7-8 and TRBJ1-1; 7 bases map to TRBD1. V lost 1 base, J lost 1 base, and 12 bases stayed unmatched. CDR1 SGHVS and CDR2 FQNEAQ come from the germline V gene. The CDR3 consists of 18 residues. The CDR3 sequence is CASSLEEGGGQRNTEAFF. CDR3 bases: TGTGCCAGCAGCTTAGAAGAGGGGGGGGGACAGAGGAACACTGAAGCTTTCTTT.

This clone was observed once. V gene TRBV7-2 combines with J gene TRBJ1-2, with 10 bases aligning to TRBD1. The CDR3 has 15 amino acids. V shed 5 bases, J shed 5 bases, and the junction held 8 bases outside the gene matches. Germline assignment: CDR1 SGHTA and CDR2 FQGNSA. The CDR3 region has the DNA TGTGCCAGCAGCAAGGGACAGGGGAGGATTTATGGCTACACCTTC. It is translated as CASSKGQGRIYGYTF. Using reference TRBV7-2 and TRBJ1-2 for the parts outside the CDR3, the full variable domain is GAGVSQSPSNKVTEKGKDVELRCDPISGHTALYWYRQSLGQGLEFLIYFQGNSAPDKSGLPSDRFSAERTGGSVSTLTIQRTQQEDSAVYLCASSKGQGRIYGYTFGSGTRLTVV.